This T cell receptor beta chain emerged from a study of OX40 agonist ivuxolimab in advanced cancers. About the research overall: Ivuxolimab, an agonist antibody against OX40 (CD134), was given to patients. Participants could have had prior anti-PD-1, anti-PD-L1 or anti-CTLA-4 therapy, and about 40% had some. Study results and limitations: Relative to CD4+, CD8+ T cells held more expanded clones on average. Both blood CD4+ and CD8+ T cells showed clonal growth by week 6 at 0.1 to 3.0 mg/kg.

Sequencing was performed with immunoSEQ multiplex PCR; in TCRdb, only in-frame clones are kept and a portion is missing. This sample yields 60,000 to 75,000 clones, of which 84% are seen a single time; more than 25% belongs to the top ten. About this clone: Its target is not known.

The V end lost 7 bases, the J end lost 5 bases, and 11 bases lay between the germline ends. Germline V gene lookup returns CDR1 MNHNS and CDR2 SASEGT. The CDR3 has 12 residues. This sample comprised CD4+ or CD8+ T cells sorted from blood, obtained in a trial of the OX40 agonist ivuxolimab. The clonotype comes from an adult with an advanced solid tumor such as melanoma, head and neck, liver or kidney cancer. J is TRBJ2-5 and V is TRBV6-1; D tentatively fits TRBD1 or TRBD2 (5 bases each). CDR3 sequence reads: CASKWGGETQYF. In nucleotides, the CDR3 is TGTGCCAGCAAGTGGGGCGGGGAGACCCAGTACTTC.